The entry that follows covers one T cell receptor (beta chain) sequence. This table comes from immunoSEQ multiplex PCR, and its TCRdb copy is limited to in-frame clones, with some not included. The table has 100,000 to 150,000 clones, 92% seen once. Per germline, CDR1 LNHNV and CDR2 YYDKDF (reference sequence). The CDR3 totals 16 residues. V dropped 0 bases and J dropped 0 bases, with 10 bases sitting between them. This sample is drawn from a study of T cell responses to AZD1222 COVID-19 vaccine. The J gene is TRBJ2-3, the V gene TRBV15, with D hard to call. The receptor's source is an adult in good health. This material consisted of peripheral blood, taken on day 0 of AZD1222 vaccination. The CDR3 bases are TGTGCCACCAGCAGAGATGGTCCAGGAAGCACAGATACGCAGTATTTT. This encodes CATSRDGPGSTDTQYF.